The next 18 T cell receptor beta chains were all read from a single sample in a study of cytotoxic CD8 clonotypes in ibrutinib-treated CLL. TCRdb's copy holds only in-frame clones and misses some; the assay was immunoSEQ multiplex PCR. The data hold around 140,000 clones, with approximately 85% observed a single time. Sequences were derived from PBMCs, sampled after 24 months of ibrutinib treatment. The receptors were sampled from a human donor with chronic lymphocytic leukemia.

CDR3 in amino acids: CASSSTGVKNEQFF. CDR3 sequence (DNA): TGTGCCAGCAGCTCGACTGGAGTAAAAAATGAGCAGTTCTTC. The V and J genes are TRBV7-3 and TRBJ2-1, with D uncertain. The CDR3 runs to 14 residues. CDR1 and CDR2 (germline): SGHTA, FQGTGA. V was clipped by 4 bases and J by 7 bases, with 14 bases between them.

The V and J genes are TRBV4-1 and TRBJ1-6; 8 nucleotides agree with TRBD1. This CDR3 has 15 amino acids. Trimming took 4 bases from V and 9 from J; bases not matched to a gene: 8. Germline V CDR1 and CDR2: MGHRA, YSYEKL. This CDR3 is CASSPGEDRVSPLHF. DNA of the CDR3: TGCGCCAGCAGCCCGGGCGAGGACAGGGTTTCACCCCTCCACTTT.

The rearrangement links TRBV19 to TRBJ1-1; TRBD1 agrees at 7 bases. The CDR3 is 17 residues long. From germline, CDR1 is LNHDA and CDR2 SQIVND (reference sequence). Trimming cost V 8 bases and J 1 base; bases outside gene matches: 16. The CDR3 DNA is TGTGCCAGTCAGAGTCTAAAGGGGGCCGGGGGGAACACTGAAGCTTTCTTT. Protein: CASQSLKGAGGNTEAFF.

This chain links TRBV4-1 with TRBJ1-1, with 7 bases matching TRBD1. Germline-derived CDR1 and CDR2 are MGHRA and YSYEKL. Trimming took 4 bases from V and 5 from J; bases not matched to a gene: 10. There are 15 residues in the CDR3. CDR3 sequence: CASSPVNSGGTEAFF. The CDR3 region has the DNA TGCGCCAGCAGCCCTGTTAATTCAGGGGGAACTGAAGCTTTCTTT.

The chain has TRBV7-3 and TRBJ2-3; TRBD2 agrees at 9 bases. Germline values: CDR1 SGHTA, CDR2 FQGTGA. J gave up 4 bases and V 1 base, and 3 bases lay outside the gene matches. This CDR3 is built from 15 residues. This CDR3 is CASSLSGGAADTQYF. The CDR3 nucleotides are TGTGCCAGCAGCTTAAGCGGGGGGGCCGCAGATACGCAGTATTTT. Combining the CDR3 with reference TRBV7-3 and TRBJ2-3 gives the whole variable domain GAGVSQTPSNKVTEKGKYVELRCDPISGHTALYWYRQSLGQGPEFLIYFQGTGAADDSGLPNDRFFAVRPEGSVSTLKIQRTERGDSAVYLCASSLSGGAADTQYFGPGTRLTVL.

This chain uses TRBV4-3 with TRBJ2-1; D is unclear. Germline CDR1 LGHNA, CDR2 YSLEER. Trimming left V 5 bases short and J 4 bases short, with 15 bases between. This CDR3 has 15 residues. CDR3 residues: CASSVSGLPYNEQFF. The CDR3 bases are TGCGCCAGCAGCGTTTCGGGCCTTCCTTACAATGAGCAGTTCTTC.

This clone showed up just once. This chain links TRBV2 with TRBJ2-3; possibly TRBD1 for D (6 bases). The germline V and J ends were trimmed by 6 bases and 9 bases, with 16 bases remaining between them. Germline V CDR1 and CDR2: SNHLY, FYNNEI. The CDR3 sequence is 13 residues long. In DNA, the CDR3 is TGTGCCAGCAGGGGGGTTGGGGGCGCGACGCAGTATTTT. This codes for CASRGVGGATQYF.

The genes are TRBV18 and TRBJ2-7; unclear D gene. The germline V and J ends were trimmed by 6 bases and 6 bases, with 3 bases remaining between them. Germline CDR1 and CDR2: KGHSH and LQKENI. The CDR3 extends over 9 amino acids. CDR3 sequence reads: CASSGEQYF. Here the CDR3 DNA reads TGTGCCAGCTCCGGCGAGCAGTACTTC.

The V and J genes are TRBV6-6 and TRBJ2-1; perhaps TRBD1 as D (6 bases). Germline V gene data show CDR1 as MNHNY and CDR2 as SVGAGI (reference sequence). This CDR3 has 13 amino acids. The germline V and J ends were trimmed by 7 bases and 9 bases, with 16 bases remaining between them. CDR3 residues: CASIGQGRSEQFF. CDR3 DNA sequence: TGTGCCAGCATCGGTCAGGGGCGGAGTGAGCAGTTCTTC.

This sequence joins TRBV21-1 and TRBJ2-1; TRBD2 reflects the table's D call only, with no check against the DNA. TRBV21-1 is annotated as a pseudogene. CDR3 length equals 17 residues. The CDR3 is CASSKEGTSGRYNEQFF. CDR3 bases: TGTGCCAGCAGCAAGGAGGGGACTAGCGGGAGGTACAATGAGCAGTTCTTC.

The rearrangement uses TRBV19 and TRBJ1-2; 7 nucleotides agree with TRBD1. The V gene end was trimmed by 5 bases and the J gene end by 2 bases; junction bases not matched to a gene: 8. Looked up from germline, CDR1 is LNHDA and CDR2 is SQIVND (reference sequence). This CDR3 comprises 15 residues. CDR3 protein: CASSSRDRANYGYTF. The CDR3 DNA sequence: TGTGCCAGTAGTTCAAGAGACAGGGCAAACTATGGCTACACCTTC.

This CDR3 reads CASSWPLRDTIYF. Written as DNA, the CDR3 is TGTGCCAGCAGCTGGCCCCTCCGGGACACCATATATTTT. The chain has TRBV5-8 and TRBJ1-3; D not certain. Germline V gene lookup returns CDR1 SGHTS and CDR2 YDEGEE. The CDR3 loop spans 13 amino acids. V was pared by 3 bases and J by 8 bases, with 12 bases between.

This rearrangement joins TRBV28 to TRBJ1-6; 8 nucleotides agree with TRBD1. The CDR3 totals 17 residues. The V gene's germline CDR1 is MDHEN and CDR2 SYDVKM. The trim removed 3 bases at V and 8 bases at J, leaving 12 bases unmatched. DNA for the CDR3: TGTGCCAGCAGTTTCGGACAGGGCCTCTTTGGCTATTCACCCCTCCACTTT. Translating gives CASSFGQGLFGYSPLHF.

The table lists this clone with a count of one. The V and J genes are TRBV4-3 and TRBJ1-1, with D perhaps TRBD1 (6 bases). The CDR3 spans 19 residues. Germline loops: CDR1 LGHNA, CDR2 YSLEER. Trimming stripped 0 bases from V and 0 bases from J, with 20 bases between. The CDR3 nucleotides are TGCGCCAGCAGCCAAGATTTGGGGAGGGGGGCCTTACTGAACACTGAAGCTTTCTTT. It specifies CASSQDLGRGALLNTEAFF.

The chain joins TRBV9 to TRBJ2-1; D is unresolved. There are 16 residues in the CDR3. Germline assignment: CDR1 SGDLS and CDR2 YYNGEE. V lost 0 bases to trimming and J lost 0 bases, with 10 bases between them. The CDR3 nucleotides are TGTGCCAGCAGCGTAGGCGGCTCTTACTCCTACAATGAGCAGTTCTTC. Encoded protein: CASSVGGSYSYNEQFF.

V and J are TRBV15 and TRBJ2-3, with 13 positions matching TRBD2. The CDR3 is 16 residues long. The germline V gene has CDR1 LNHNV and CDR2 YYDKDF (reference sequence). V shed 3 bases and J 5 bases; nucleotides not matched to a gene: 5. CDR3 bases: TGTGCCACCAGCAGCGGACTAGCGGGAGTTGTAGATACGCAGTATTTT. It is translated as CATSSGLAGVVDTQYF. Based on the CDR3 plus reference TRBV15 and TRBJ2-3, the full variable domain is DAMVIQNPRYQVTQFGKPVTLSCSQTLNHNVMYWYQQKSSQAPKLLFHYYDKDFNNEADTPDNFQSRRPNTSFCFLDIRSPGLGDTAMYLCATSSGLAGVVDTQYFGPGTRLTVL.

This sequence joins TRBV28 and TRBJ1-2, with D maybe TRBD1 (5 bases). Germline V gene sequence: CDR1 MDHEN, CDR2 SYDVKM. The CDR3 sequence is 13 residues long. The V end lost 6 bases, the J end lost 8 bases, and 16 bases lay between the germline ends. Here the CDR3 reads CASRADTPAGYTF. The CDR3 DNA follows: TGTGCCAGCAGGGCGGACACGCCAGCGGGCTACACCTTC.

The chain recombines TRBV2 with TRBJ2-7, with 7 bases lining up with TRBD2. V lost 6 bases, J lost 4 bases, and 9 bases stayed unmatched. Germline values: CDR1 SNHLY, CDR2 FYNNEI. The CDR3 is made up of 14 amino acids. DNA of the CDR3: TGTGCCAGCAGCACCACCGCCGGGGGGTACGAGCAGTACTTC. Protein sequence: CASSTTAGGYEQYF.